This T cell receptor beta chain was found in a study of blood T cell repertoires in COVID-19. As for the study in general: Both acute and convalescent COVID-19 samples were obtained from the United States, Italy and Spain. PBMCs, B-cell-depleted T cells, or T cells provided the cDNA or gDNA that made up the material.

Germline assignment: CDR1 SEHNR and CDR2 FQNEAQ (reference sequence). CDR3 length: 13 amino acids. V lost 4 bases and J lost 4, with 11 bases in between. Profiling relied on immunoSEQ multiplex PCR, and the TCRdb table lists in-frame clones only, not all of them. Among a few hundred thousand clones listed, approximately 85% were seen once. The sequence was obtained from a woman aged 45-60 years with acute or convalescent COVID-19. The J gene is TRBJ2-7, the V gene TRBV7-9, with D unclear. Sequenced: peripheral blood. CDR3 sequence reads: CASSSGVLYEQYF. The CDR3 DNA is TGTGCCAGCAGCTCAGGTGTTTTGTACGAGCAGTACTTC.